This T cell receptor beta chain was observed in a study of CD8+ T cells in alopecia areata (dated by TCRdb to 2016 to 2018). Looking at the study overall: In both human patients and the C3H/HeJ mouse model, the study applied high-throughput TCRbeta sequencing to look at T cell clonal expansion in alopecia areata. Human TCRbeta sequencing covered scalp tissue and sorted CD4+ and CD8+ peripheral blood T cells from patchy and totalis/universalis alopecia areata patients and healthy controls. Scalp clonality was compared across normal scalp (n=4), patchy alopecia areata scalp (n=8), and alopecia totalis/universalis scalp (n=8). RNA was extracted with the PAXgene miRNA kit for fixed scalp, the miRNeasy kit for PBMCs, and the RNeasy kit for mouse skin. TCRbeta CDR3 regions were amplified by immunoSEQ multiplex PCR with 35 Vbeta forward and 13 Jbeta reverse primers. The investigation overall reported the following: Shared TCR sequences between patients were less evident than in mice, which may be partly attributable to HLA diversity in the patient population. Resident alphabeta T cells in normal human skin are also sequenced, complicating scalp TCR repertoire analysis, unlike mouse skin dominated by gammadelta T cells. Compared with normal scalp, lesional scalp, particularly in alopecia totalis/universalis, had higher clonality and more expanded CD8+ clones, which suggests antigenic drive.

Library preparation was by the immunoSEQ multiplex PCR assay. RNA was extracted from all samples and reverse transcribed into cDNA as template for TCR sequencing. First-strand cDNA was synthesized using SuperScript III with a 2:1 mix of oligo-dT and random hexamers. A synthetic immune receptor repertoire was used to gauge amplification bias, and whatever bias remained was removed computationally. The published analysis was carried out like this. Raw reads were preprocessed for error removal, and CDR3 was defined according to IMGT conventions as running from the conserved cysteine to phenylalanine. Clonality was computed as 1 minus the Shannon entropy, with the entropy normalized by log2 of the number of productive unique TCRs. Whether scalp clones were CD4 or CD8 was inferred by matching scalp TCRbeta sequences against CD4 and CD8 repertoires sorted from blood. In its TCRdb copy, this immuneACCESS table keeps in-frame sequences only and misses some clones. Where compared with another copy, unresolved V genes explain less than half of these, and the others have no known cause. The DNA was the basis for D and trimming; V, J and clone size are from that table. Present in this sample are 100,000 to 120,000 clones, 58% of which were seen just once. The ten largest clonotypes hold around a quarter of the sample.

Counted from cysteine to phenylalanine, this CDR3 has 13 amino acids. Only the CDR3 region is kept as DNA, spanning 39 bases read in frame from base 1. At the junction V is shortened by 3 bases and J by 5 bases, with 11 bases in between. As encoded in the germline V gene, CDR1 is KGHSH while CDR2 is LQKENI. A remark on this clone: Its antigen is still unknown. The record has no base qualities; no much larger clone is one base away.

Peripheral blood and lesional scalp punch biopsies were obtained from patients with alopecia areata. After PBMCs were isolated by density centrifugation and stained for CD3, CD4 and CD8, a FACSAria was used to sort CD4+ and CD8+ T cells. Alopecia areata patients who were not treated were recruited through a multicenter biomarker study. Blood CD8+ T cells from about 5 biomarker-study patients were further sorted into NKG2D-low and NKG2D-high fractions. This clonotype was obtained from a human donor with alopecia areata. Specimen: NKG2D-low CD8+ T cells sorted from blood. Reading the label with the study, this specimen's cell subset or site is: sorted CD8+ NKG2D-low blood T cells. The chain is made from TRBV18 and TRBJ2-7; the D segment cannot be called with confidence. This receptor carries the CDR3 CASSPVGGDEQYF. The DNA is as follows: TGTGCCAGCTCACCCGTGGGTGGGGACGAGCAGTACTTC.